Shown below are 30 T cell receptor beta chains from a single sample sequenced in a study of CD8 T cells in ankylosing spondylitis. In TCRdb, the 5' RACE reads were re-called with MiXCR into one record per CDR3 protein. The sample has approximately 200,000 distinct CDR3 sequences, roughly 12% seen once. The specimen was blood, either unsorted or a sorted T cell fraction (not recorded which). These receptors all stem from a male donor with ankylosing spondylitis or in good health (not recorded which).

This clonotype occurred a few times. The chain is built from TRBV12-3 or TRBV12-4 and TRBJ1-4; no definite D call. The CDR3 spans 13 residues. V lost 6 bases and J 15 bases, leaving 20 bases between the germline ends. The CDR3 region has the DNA TGTGCCAGCAGCCATAGCCCACGGGCCAAATTGTTTTTT. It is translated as CASSHSPRAKLFF.

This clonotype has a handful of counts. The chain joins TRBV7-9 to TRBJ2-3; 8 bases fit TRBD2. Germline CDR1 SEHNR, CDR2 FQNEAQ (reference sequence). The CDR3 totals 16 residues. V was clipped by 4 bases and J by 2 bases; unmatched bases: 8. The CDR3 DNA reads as TGTGCCAGCAGCTGGGGATTAGCGGGGACCACAGATACGCAGTATTTT. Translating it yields CASSWGLAGTTDTQYF.

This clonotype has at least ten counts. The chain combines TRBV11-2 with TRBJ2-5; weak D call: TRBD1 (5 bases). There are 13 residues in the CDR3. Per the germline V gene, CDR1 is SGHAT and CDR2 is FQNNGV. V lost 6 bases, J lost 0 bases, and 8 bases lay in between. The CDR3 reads CASRWTHQETQYF. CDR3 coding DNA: TGTGCCAGCAGATGGACACACCAAGAGACCCAGTACTTC.

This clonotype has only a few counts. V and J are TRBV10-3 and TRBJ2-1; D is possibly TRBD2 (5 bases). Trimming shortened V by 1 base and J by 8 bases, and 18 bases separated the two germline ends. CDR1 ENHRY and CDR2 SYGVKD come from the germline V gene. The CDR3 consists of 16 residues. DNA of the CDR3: TGTGCCATCAGTGAGTTAATCGAGACTACGGGCGATGAGCAGTTCTTC. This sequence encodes CAISELIETTGDEQFF.

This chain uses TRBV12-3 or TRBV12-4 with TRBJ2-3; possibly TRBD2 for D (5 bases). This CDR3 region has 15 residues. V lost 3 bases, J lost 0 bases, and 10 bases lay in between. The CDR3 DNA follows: TGTGCCAGCAGTTTCGGAGGCCTAAGCACAGATACGCAGTATTTT. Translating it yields CASSFGGLSTDTQYF.

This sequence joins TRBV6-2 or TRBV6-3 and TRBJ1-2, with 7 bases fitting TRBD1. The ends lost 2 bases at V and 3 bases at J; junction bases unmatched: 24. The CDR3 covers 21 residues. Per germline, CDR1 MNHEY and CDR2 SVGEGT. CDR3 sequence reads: CASSYHPTPARGGGAHYGYTF. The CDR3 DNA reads TGTGCCAGCAGTTACCACCCCACCCCGGCCCGCGGAGGGGGCGCCCACTATGGCTACACCTTC.

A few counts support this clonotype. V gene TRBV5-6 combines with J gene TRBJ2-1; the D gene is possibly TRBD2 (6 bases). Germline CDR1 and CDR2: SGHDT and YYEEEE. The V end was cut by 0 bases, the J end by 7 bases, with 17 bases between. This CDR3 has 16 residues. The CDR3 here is CASSLDRVDYSNEQFF. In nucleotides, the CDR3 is TGTGCCAGCAGCTTGGACCGGGTGGACTATTCAAATGAGCAGTTCTTC.

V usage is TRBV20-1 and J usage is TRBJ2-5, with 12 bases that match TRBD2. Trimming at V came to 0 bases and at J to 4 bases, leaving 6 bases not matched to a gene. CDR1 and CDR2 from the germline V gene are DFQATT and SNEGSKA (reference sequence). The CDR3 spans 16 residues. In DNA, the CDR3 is TGCAGTGCTAGAGATCTGGCTAGCGGGGGGGGAGAGACCCAGTACTTC. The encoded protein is CSARDLASGGGETQYF.

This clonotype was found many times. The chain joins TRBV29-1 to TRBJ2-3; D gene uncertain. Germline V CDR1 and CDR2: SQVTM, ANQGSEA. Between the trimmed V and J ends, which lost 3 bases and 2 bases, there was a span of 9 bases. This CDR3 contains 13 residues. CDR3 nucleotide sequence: TGCAGCGTTGAGAAGATGGCCACAGATACGCAGTATTTT. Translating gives CSVEKMATDTQYF.

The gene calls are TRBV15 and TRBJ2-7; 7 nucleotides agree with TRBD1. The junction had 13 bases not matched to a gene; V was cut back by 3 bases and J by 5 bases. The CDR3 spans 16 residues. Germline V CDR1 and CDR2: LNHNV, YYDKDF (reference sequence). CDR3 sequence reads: CATSSHPETGIDEQYF. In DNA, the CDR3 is TGTGCCACCAGCAGCCATCCGGAGACAGGGATCGACGAGCAGTACTTC.

As DNA, the CDR3 is TGTGCCACTCAAACAGGGCCTCCCTCCTACAATGAGCAGTTCTTC. It codes for CATQTGPPSYNEQFF. The chain combines TRBV2 with TRBJ2-1; maybe TRBD1 (6 bases). This CDR3 region has 15 residues. Germline loops: CDR1 SNHLY, CDR2 FYNNEI. With 10 bases removed from V and 0 bases from J, the gap between germline ends came to 16 bases.

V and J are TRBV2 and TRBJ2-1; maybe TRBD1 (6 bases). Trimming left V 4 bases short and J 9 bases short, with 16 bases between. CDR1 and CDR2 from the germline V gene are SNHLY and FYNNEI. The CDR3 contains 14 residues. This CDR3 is CASSGAGAHPEQFF. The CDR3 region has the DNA TGTGCCAGCAGTGGGGCAGGGGCGCACCCTGAGCAGTTCTTC.

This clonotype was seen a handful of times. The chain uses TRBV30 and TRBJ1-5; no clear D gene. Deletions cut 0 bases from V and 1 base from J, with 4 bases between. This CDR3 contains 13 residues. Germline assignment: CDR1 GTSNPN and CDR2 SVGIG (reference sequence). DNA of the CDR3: TGTGCCTGGAGTGTAGGGAGCAATCAGCCCCAGCATTTT. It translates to CAWSVGSNQPQHF. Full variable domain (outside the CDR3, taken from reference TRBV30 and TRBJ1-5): SQTIHQWPATLVQPVGSPLSLECTVEGTSNPNLYWYRQAAGRGLQLLFYSVGIGQISSEVPQNLSASRPQDRQFILSSKKLLLSDSGFYLCAWSVGSNQPQHFGDGTRLSIL.

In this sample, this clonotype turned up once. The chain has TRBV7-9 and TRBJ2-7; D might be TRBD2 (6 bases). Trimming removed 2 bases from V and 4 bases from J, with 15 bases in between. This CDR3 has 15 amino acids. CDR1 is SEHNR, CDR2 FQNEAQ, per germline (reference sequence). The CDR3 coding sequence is TGTGCCAGCAGCTTACTTAGCGGAACCCAGTACGAGCAGTACTTC. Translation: CASSLLSGTQYEQYF.

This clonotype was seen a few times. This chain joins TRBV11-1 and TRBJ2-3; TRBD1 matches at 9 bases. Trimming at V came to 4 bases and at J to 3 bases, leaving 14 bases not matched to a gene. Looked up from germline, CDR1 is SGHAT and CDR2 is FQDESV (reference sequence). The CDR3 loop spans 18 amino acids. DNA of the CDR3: TGTGCCAGCAGCTCCGATATGGTGAGGGACAGGGCGACAGATACGCAGTATTTT. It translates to CASSSDMVRDRATDTQYF. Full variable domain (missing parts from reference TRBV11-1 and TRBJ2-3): EAEVAQSPRYKITEKSQAVAFWCDPISGHATLYWYRQILGQGPELLVQFQDESVVDDSQLPKDRFSAERLKGVDSTLKIQPAELGDSAMYLCASSSDMVRDRATDTQYFGPGTRLTVL.

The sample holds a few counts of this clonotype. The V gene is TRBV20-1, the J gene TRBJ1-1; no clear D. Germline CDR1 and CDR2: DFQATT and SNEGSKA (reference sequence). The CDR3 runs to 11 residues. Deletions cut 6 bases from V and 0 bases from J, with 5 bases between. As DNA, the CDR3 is TGCAGTGCACTCCTGAACACTGAAGCTTTCTTT. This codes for CSALLNTEAFF.

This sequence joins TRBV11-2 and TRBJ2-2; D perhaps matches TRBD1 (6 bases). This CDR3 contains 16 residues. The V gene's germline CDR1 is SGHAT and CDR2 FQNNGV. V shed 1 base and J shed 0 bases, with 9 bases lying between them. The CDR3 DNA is TGTGCCAGCAGCTTAGGGACAGTTGCGAACACCGGGGAGCTGTTTTTT. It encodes CASSLGTVANTGELFF.

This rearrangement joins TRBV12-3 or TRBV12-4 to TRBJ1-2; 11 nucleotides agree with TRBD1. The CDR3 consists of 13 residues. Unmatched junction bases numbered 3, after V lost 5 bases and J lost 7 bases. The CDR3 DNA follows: TGTGCCAGCAGTGGACAGGGGGCGGGTGGCTACACCTTC. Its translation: CASSGQGAGGYTF.

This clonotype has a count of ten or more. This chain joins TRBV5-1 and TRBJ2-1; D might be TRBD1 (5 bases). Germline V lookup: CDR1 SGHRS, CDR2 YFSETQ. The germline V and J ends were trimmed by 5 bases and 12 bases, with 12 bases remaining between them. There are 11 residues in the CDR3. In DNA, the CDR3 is TGCGCCAGCAGTTCGACAGCCGGGCAGTTCTTC. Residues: CASSSTAGQFF. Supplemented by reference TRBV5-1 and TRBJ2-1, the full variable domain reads KAGVTQTPRYLIKTRGQQVTLSCSPISGHRSVSWYQQTPGQGLQFLFEYFSETQRNKGNFPGRFSGRQFSNSRSEMNVSTLELGDSALYLCASSSTAGQFFGPGTRLTVL.

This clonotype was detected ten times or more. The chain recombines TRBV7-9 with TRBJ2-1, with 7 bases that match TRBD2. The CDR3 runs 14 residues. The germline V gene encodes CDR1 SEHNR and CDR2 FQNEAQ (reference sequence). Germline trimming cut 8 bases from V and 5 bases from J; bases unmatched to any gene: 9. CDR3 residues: CASSTGGINNEQFF. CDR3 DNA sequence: TGTGCCAGCTCTACCGGGGGGATAAACAATGAGCAGTTCTTC. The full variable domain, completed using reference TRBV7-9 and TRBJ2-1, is DTGVSQNPRHKITKRGQNVTFRCDPISEHNRLYWYRQTLGQGPEFLTYFQNEAQLEKSRLLSDRFSAERPKGSFSTLEIQRTEQGDSAMYLCASSTGGINNEQFFGPGTRLTVL.

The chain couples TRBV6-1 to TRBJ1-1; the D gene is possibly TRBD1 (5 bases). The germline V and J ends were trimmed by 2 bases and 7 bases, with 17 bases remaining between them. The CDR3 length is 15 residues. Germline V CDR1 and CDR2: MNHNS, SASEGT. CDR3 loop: CASSERAGEGIEAFF. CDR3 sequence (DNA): TGTGCCAGCAGTGAAAGGGCGGGGGAAGGTATTGAAGCTTTCTTT.

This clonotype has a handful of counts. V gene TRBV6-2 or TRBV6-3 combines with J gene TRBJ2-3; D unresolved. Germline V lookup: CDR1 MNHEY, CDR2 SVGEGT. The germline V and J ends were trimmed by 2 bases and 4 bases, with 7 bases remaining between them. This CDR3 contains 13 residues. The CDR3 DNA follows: TGTGCCAGCAGTTACATACAGCCAGATACGCAGTATTTT. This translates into CASSYIQPDTQYF.

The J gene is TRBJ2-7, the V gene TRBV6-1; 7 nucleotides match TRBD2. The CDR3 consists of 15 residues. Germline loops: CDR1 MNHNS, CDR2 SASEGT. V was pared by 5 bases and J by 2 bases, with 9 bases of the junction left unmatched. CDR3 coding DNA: TGTGCCAGCAGTCTTGAAGTAGGACTAGCCTACGAGCAGTACTTC. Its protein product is CASSLEVGLAYEQYF.

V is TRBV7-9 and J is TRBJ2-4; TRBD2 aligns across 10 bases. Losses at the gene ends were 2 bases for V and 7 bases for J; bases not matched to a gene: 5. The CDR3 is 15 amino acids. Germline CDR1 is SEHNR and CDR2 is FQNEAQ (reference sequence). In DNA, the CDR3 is TGTGCCAGCAGCTTACCTAGCGGGGGAAGGAACATTCAGTACTTC. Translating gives CASSLPSGGRNIQYF.

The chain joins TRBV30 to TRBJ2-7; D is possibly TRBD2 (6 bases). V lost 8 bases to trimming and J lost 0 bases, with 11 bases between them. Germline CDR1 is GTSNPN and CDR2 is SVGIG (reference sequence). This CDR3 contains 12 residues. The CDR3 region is CATGGISYEQYF. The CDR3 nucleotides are TGTGCCACGGGCGGGATCTCCTACGAGCAGTACTTC. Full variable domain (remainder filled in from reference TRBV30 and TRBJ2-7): SQTIHQWPATLVQPVGSPLSLECTVEGTSNPNLYWYRQAAGRGLQLLFYSVGIGQISSEVPQNLSASRPQDRQFILSSKKLLLSDSGFYLCATGGISYEQYFGPGTRLTVT.

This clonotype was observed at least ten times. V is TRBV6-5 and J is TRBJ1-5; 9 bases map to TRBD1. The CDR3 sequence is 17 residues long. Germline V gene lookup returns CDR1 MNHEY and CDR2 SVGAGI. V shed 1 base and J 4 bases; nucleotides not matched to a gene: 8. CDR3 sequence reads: CASSYFPPGQGNQPQHF. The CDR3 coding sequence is TGTGCCAGCAGTTACTTTCCCCCGGGACAGGGTAATCAGCCCCAGCATTTT.

The CDR3 region has the DNA TGTGCCAGCAGCTTAGTCCCGGCAGGCGCCTACGAGCAGTACTTC. This encodes CASSLVPAGAYEQYF. V gene TRBV11-2 combines with J gene TRBJ2-7; the D is unclear. With 1 base removed from V and 2 bases from J, the gap between germline ends came to 12 bases. Germline V CDR1 and CDR2: SGHAT, FQNNGV. The length of the CDR3 is 15 residues.

CDR3 residues: CRGGGGAGYTF. The DNA of the CDR3 is TGCAGGGGGGGAGGTGGTGCAGGCTACACCTTC. This rearrangement joins TRBV20-1 to TRBJ1-2; the D gene is possibly TRBD1 (5 bases). This CDR3 has 11 residues. Per the germline V gene, CDR1 is DFQATT and CDR2 is SNEGSKA (reference sequence).

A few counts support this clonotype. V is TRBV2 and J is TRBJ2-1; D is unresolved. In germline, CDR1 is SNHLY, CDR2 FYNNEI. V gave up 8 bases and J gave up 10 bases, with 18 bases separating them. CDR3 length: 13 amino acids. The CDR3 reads CASVQLGRWEQFF. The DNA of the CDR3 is TGTGCCAGCGTCCAGCTAGGGCGATGGGAGCAGTTCTTC. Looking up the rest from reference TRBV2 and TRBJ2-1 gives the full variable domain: EPEVTQTPSHQVTQMGQEVILRCVPISNHLYFYWYRQILGQKVEFLVSFYNNEISEKSEIFDDQFSVERPDGSNFTLKIRSTKLEDSAMYFCASVQLGRWEQFFGPGTRLTVL.

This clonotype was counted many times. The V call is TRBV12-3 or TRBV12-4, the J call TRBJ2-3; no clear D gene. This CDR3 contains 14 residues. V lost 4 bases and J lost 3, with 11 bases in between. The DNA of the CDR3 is TGTGCCAGCAGTTCCGACCCCTATACAGATACGCAGTATTTT. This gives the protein CASSSDPYTDTQYF.